This TCR beta chain was found in a study of cytomegalovirus exposure and HLA in healthy donors. In the case of this clone: The antigen remains undetermined.

Germline V CDR1 and CDR2: SGHRS, YFSETQ. V trimming: 0 bases; J trimming: 4 bases; junction bases outside the gene matches: 6. The CDR3 contains 16 residues. PCR was performed using 60 Vbeta and 13 Jbeta primers. The data were produced by immunoSEQ multiplex PCR, yet TCRdb's version contains in-frame clones alone and is incomplete. The table has 110,000 or so clones, 75% to 80% seen once. Study outcomes and limitations: The study labeled 180 or so TCR beta chains cytomegalovirus-associated. CMV antigen specificity of a few CMV-associated chains was confirmed in vitro.

Sequenced: PBMCs. The gene calls are TRBV5-1 and TRBJ1-4; TRBD1 matches 7 bases. This clonotype was sampled from a woman between 40 and 50 years old in good health and CMV-seropositive. CDR3 in amino acids: CASSLELRQGNEKLFF. CDR3 sequence (DNA): TGCGCCAGCAGCTTGGAACTGCGACAGGGTAATGAAAAACTGTTTTTT.